This T cell receptor (beta chain) was identified in a study of CD8 T cells in Susac syndrome. When the RNA was reverse transcribed, random hexamers were used with an input of roughly 0.5 to 1 ug. TCRdb reprocessed the immunoSEQ multiplex PCR reads with MiXCR, giving one entry per CDR3 protein. Of about 80,000 distinct CDR3 sequences in the sample, about 94% were seen once. This CDR3 is built from 14 residues. Germline values: CDR1 LGHDT, CDR2 YNNKEL (reference sequence). The ends lost 6 bases at V and 4 bases at J; junction bases unmatched: 6. The chain uses TRBV3-1 and TRBJ1-2, with TRBD1 matching over 9 bases. The source is a human donor in good health. Sequenced input: CD8+ T cells from PBMCs. The CDR3 spells CASRPRTGVYGYTF. CDR3 bases: TGTGCCAGCAGACCACGGACAGGGGTCTATGGCTACACCTTC.